Listed below are T cell receptor beta chains from one sample, sequenced in a study of blood T cell repertoires in COVID-19. The repertoire was sequenced with immunoSEQ multiplex PCR; TCRdb's copy has only in-frame clones and lacks some. Among over 130,000 clones listed, 80% to 90% were seen once. The sequencing sample was made of peripheral blood. The receptor source for this set is a man aged 65 to 85 with acute or convalescent COVID-19. Each CDR3 is given with its conserved first and last residue. The D gene is left open where the match is weak. Rows may omit the clone size; those that give it use once, few, many or a size class.

v_gene	j_gene	abundance	d_gene	CDR3aa	CDR3nt
TRBV2	TRBJ2-7	.	TRBD1	CASGYRGRDEQYF	TGTGCCAGCGGTTACAGGGGGCGGGACGAGCAGTACTTC
TRBV27	TRBJ2-2	.	TRBD2	CASSFNPGGGVSGELFF	TGTGCCAGCAGTTTCAACCCTGGGGGAGGGGTGTCCGGGGAGCTGTTTTTT
TRBV7-2	TRBJ1-5	once	TRBD1	CASRQGDRLNQPQHF	TGTGCCAGCAGACAGGGGGACAGGCTCAATCAGCCCCAGCATTTT
TRBV7-9	TRBJ2-7	.	TRBD1	CASSIQTGGEQYF	TGTGCCAGCAGCATCCAAACAGGGGGGGAGCAGTACTTC
TRBV3-1/TRBV3-2	TRBJ2-1	.	TRBD2	CASSQDGRRGLAGGNEQFF	TGTGCCAGCAGCCAAGATGGTAGAAGGGGGCTAGCGGGAGGGAATGAGCAGTTCTTC
TRBV19	TRBJ2-7	.	.	CASSKSGGYEQYF	TGTGCCAGTAGTAAAAGTGGAGGGTACGAGCAGTACTTC
TRBV15	TRBJ2-7	.	.	CATSREGRLDEQYF	TGTGCCACCAGCAGAGAGGGCCGTCTTGACGAGCAGTACTTC
TRBV10-3	TRBJ2-7	.	TRBD2	CAISVSSGRSSYEQYF	TGTGCCATCAGTGTCTCTAGCGGGAGGTCCTCCTACGAGCAGTACTTC
TRBV5-1	TRBJ2-2	.	TRBD2	CASSLQASGRVTGELFF	TGCGCCAGCAGCTTGCAGGCTAGCGGGAGAGTCACCGGGGAGCTGTTTTTT
TRBV19	TRBJ2-3	.	TRBD1	CASSAGTGVGTDTQYF	TGTGCCAGTAGTGCCGGGACAGGGGTAGGAACAGATACGCAGTATTTT
TRBV6-4	TRBJ2-2	.	.	CASSLSGVHTGELFF	TGTGCCAGCAGTCTTTCGGGGGTCCACACCGGGGAGCTGTTTTTT
TRBV11-2	TRBJ2-3	.	TRBD2	CASSPRLAGGPDTQYF	TGTGCCAGCAGCCCCCGTCTAGCGGGAGGGCCAGATACGCAGTATTTT
TRBV2	TRBJ2-3	few	TRBD1	CASSPRTGGTDTQYF	TGTGCCAGCAGCCCTCGGACAGGGGGCACAGATACGCAGTATTTT
TRBV9	TRBJ1-4	.	.	CASSVRSQGGEKLFF	TGTGCCAGCAGCGTAAGGAGTCAGGGAGGTGAAAAACTGTTTTTT
TRBV13	TRBJ2-7	.	TRBD1	CASSLGGQGWYEQYF	TGTGCCAGCAGCTTAGGGGGACAGGGTTGGTACGAGCAGTACTTC
TRBV27	TRBJ1-2	few	.	CASRPQGEYGYTF	TGTGCCAGCAGGCCACAGGGAGAGTATGGCTACACCTTC
TRBV29-1	TRBJ2-7	.	.	CSVESQGYEQYF	TGCAGCGTTGAGTCCCAGGGCTACGAGCAGTACTTC